A selection of T cell receptor beta chains follows, all from one sample in a study of radiation and T cells in renal cell carcinoma. Sequenced by immunoSEQ multiplex PCR; TCRdb stores in-frame clones only, minus some. The table shows roughly 64,000 clones, with about 83% occurring only once. Specimen: blood, collected from a patient whose treatment included radiotherapy and nephrectomy. These receptors were taken from a man between 60 and 70 years old with renal cell carcinoma. The CDR3 runs from the conserved cysteine through the conserved F or W. The D gene is left open where the match is weak. Expanded clones get a size class; other rows say once, few or many, or leave the size out.

J,size,V,D,CDR3,DNA
TRBJ2-1,.,TRBV4-3,.,CASSPRRSGGVNNEQFF,TGCGCCAGCAGCCCCAGGCGGTCGGGGGGCGTAAACAATGAGCAGTTCTTC
TRBJ2-3,.,TRBV5-1,TRBD2,CASRVAQRESDTQYF,TGCGCCAGCCGCGTTGCTCAGCGGGAGTCAGATACGCAGTATTTT
TRBJ2-7,.,TRBV27,.,CASGLTTGPPPWEQYF,TGTGCCAGCGGCCTCACAACAGGCCCCCCCCCTTGGGAGCAGTACTTC
TRBJ1-2,.,TRBV6-5,.,CASSYLGPEGGYTF,TGTGCCAGCAGTTATTTGGGCCCCGAGGGAGGCTACACCTTC
TRBJ2-1,.,TRBV10-3,TRBD1,CAISGPGQGIYEQFF,TGTGCCATCAGTGGACCGGGACAGGGTATATATGAGCAGTTCTTC
TRBJ1-2,.,TRBV11-2,.,CASEGGGGYTF,TGTGCCAGCGAAGGGGGGGGAGGCTACACCTTC
TRBJ2-3,.,TRBV2,.,CASSVLSGTTDTQYF,TGTGCCAGCAGTGTCCTTTCAGGAACAACAGATACGCAGTATTTT
TRBJ2-2,few,TRBV7-3,.,CASSLLDTGELFF,TGTGCCAGCAGCTTACTCGACACCGGGGAGCTGTTTTTT
TRBJ1-4,.,TRBV19,.,CASSTRAGYNEKLFF,TGTGCCAGTAGTACACGGGCCGGATATAATGAAAAACTGTTTTTT
TRBJ1-2,.,TRBV7-9,.,CASSPGSSFVGYTF,TGTGCCAGCAGCCCCGGGTCCTCCTTTGTGGGCTACACCTTC
TRBJ2-7,.,TRBV11-2,.,CASSLEKSRSSYEQYF,TGTGCCAGCAGCTTGGAGAAATCTCGGAGCTCCTACGAGCAGTACTTC
TRBJ1-5,.,TRBV19,.,CASTPGGSNQPQHF,TGTGCCAGTACCCCGGGGGGGAGCAATCAGCCCCAGCATTTT
TRBJ1-4,.,TRBV21-1,.,CASSKAPRLNRRLFF,TGTGCCAGCAGCAAAGCGCCTCGATTGAATAGGCGACTGTTTTTT
TRBJ2-5,.,TRBV15,TRBD2,CATSRSVLAGAGETQYF,TGTGCCACCAGCAGGTCTGTCTTAGCGGGGGCTGGAGAGACCCAGTACTTC
TRBJ2-5,.,TRBV7-2,TRBD1,CASSRGQQKETQYF,TGTGCCAGCAGCCGGGGACAGCAGAAAGAGACCCAGTACTTC
TRBJ1-1,.,TRBV6-1,TRBD1,CASSEAPGGGGSTEAFF,TGTGCCAGCAGTGAAGCGCCAGGGGGCGGAGGAAGCACTGAAGCTTTCTTT
TRBJ2-5,.,TRBV27,.,CASSLSDTQETQYF,TGTGCCAGCAGTTTATCTGACACCCAAGAGACCCAGTACTTC
TRBJ1-1,.,TRBV18,.,CASSPIGGEESFF,TGTGCCAGCTCACCAATCGGGGGGGAAGAGTCTTTCTTT
TRBJ2-2,.,TRBV9,.,CASSVVGRQGANTGELFF,TGTGCCAGCAGCGTAGTCGGCCGGCAAGGGGCGAACACCGGGGAGCTGTTTTTT
TRBJ1-5,few,TRBV19,TRBD1,CASSIIPPGTGGRSNQPQHF,TGTGCCAGTAGTATTATACCCCCCGGGACAGGGGGCAGAAGCAATCAGCCCCAGCATTTT
TRBJ1-5,few,TRBV6-1,TRBD1,CASSEDRGRGQPQHF,TGTGCCAGCAGTGAGGACAGGGGGCGAGGTCAGCCCCAGCATTTT
TRBJ2-1,.,TRBV10-1,.,CASSESMERNPYNEQFF,TGCGCCAGCAGTGAGTCGATGGAAAGGAATCCGTACAATGAGCAGTTCTTC